What follows is one T cell receptor (beta chain) and its context. This entry belongs to a study of T cell changes during pregnancy in multiple sclerosis. Profiled with immunoSEQ multiplex PCR; TCRdb holds only in-frame clones, not every one. The sample lists fewer than 35,000 clones; 90% were seen once. This receptor was identified in a female donor in good health, enrolled as a control in a pregnancy study. This specimen consisted of CD4+ T cells from peripheral blood mononuclear cells, obtained in the third trimester of pregnancy.

The CDR3 loop reads CASSQGLAGPRGDTQYF. In DNA form, the CDR3 reads TGCGCCAGCAGCCAAGGACTAGCGGGACCTCGGGGAGATACGCAGTATTTT. This chain joins TRBV4-1 and TRBJ2-3, with 11 bases matching TRBD2. Germline assignment: CDR1 MGHRA and CDR2 YSYEKL. V was pared by 1 base and J by 5 bases, with 8 bases of the junction left unmatched. This CDR3 contains 17 residues.